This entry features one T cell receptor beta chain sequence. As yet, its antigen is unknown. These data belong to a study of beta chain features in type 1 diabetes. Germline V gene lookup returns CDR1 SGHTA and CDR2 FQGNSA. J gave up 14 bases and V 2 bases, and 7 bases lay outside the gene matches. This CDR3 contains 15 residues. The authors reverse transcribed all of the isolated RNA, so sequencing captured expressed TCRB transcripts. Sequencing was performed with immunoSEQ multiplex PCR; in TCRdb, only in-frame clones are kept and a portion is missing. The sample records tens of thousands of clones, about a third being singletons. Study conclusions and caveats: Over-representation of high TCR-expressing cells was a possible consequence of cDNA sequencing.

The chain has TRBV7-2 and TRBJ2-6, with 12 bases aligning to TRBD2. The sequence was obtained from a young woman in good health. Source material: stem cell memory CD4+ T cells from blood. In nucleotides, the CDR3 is TGTGCCAGCAGCTTATCTAGGACTAGCGGGATGTTCCTGACTTTC. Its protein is CASSLSRTSGMFLTF.